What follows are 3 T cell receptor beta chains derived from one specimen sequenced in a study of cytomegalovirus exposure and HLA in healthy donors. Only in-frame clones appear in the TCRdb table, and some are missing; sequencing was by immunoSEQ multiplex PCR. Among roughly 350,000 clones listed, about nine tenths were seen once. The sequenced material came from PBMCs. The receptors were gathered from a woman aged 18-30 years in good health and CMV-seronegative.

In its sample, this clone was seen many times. The CDR3, as DNA: TGTGCCAGCAGCGTAGGGTTTTGGCGGGAGGTCACAGATACGCAGTATTTT. This encodes CASSVGFWREVTDTQYF. The J gene is TRBJ2-3, the V gene TRBV9; 8 bases map to TRBD2. This CDR3 is 17 amino acids long. Germline lookup yields CDR1 SGDLS and CDR2 YYNGEE. J gave up 2 bases and V 0 bases, and 8 bases lay outside the gene matches.

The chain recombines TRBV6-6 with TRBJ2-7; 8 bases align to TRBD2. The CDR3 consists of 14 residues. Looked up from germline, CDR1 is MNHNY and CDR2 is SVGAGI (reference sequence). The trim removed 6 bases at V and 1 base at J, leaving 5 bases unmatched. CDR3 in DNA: TGTGCCAGCAGGGGGGGACTAGTGTCCTACGAGCAGTACTTC. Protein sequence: CASRGGLVSYEQYF.

CDR3 in DNA: TGCGCCAGCAGCCAATACGGGACGGGAGGTTACGAGCAGTACTTC. This translates into CASSQYGTGGYEQYF. J is TRBJ2-7 and V is TRBV4-3; the match to TRBD2 covers 7 bases. Germline CDR1 reads LGHNA; CDR2 reads YSLEER. This CDR3 is built from 15 residues. The V and J ends lost 2 bases and 4 bases, in that order; junction bases with no gene match: 8.